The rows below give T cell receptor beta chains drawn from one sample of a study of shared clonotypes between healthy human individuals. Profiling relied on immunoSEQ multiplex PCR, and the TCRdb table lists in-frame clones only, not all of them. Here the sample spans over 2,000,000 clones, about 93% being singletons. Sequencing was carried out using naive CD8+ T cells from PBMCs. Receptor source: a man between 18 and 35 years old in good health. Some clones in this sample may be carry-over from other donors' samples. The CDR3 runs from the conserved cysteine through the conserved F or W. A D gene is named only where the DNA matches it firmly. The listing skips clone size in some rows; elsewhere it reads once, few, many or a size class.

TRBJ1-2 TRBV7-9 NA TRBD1 CASITGGSYTF TGTGCCAGCATCACAGGGGGCAGCTACACCTTC
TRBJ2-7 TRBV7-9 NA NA CASSLNLFSEQYF TGTGCCAGCAGCTTAAACCTTTTTAGCGAGCAGTACTTC
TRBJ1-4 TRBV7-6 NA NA CASSLAGFNEKLFF TGTGCCAGCAGCCTAGCAGGGTTCAATGAAAAACTGTTTTTT
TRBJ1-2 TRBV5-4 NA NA CASSLKAGVKRGYTF TGTGCCAGCAGCTTGAAGGCGGGCGTTAAACGTGGCTACACCTTC
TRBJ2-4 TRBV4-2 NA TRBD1 CASSQEKTGQRIVAKNIQYF TGTGCCAGCAGCCAAGAAAAGACAGGGCAAAGGATAGTGGCCAAAAACATTCAGTACTTC
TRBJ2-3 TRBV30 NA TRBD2 CAWSAGGTDTQYF TGTGCCTGGAGCGCGGGGGGCACAGATACGCAGTATTTT
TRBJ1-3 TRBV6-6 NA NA CASGQSGNTIYF TGTGCCAGCGGACAATCTGGAAACACCATATATTTT
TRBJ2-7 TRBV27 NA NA CASSLSWGSDEQYF TGTGCCAGCAGTTTATCTTGGGGGTCCGACGAGCAGTACTTC
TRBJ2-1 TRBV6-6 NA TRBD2 CASSYSFSGSRNEQFF TGTGCCAGCAGTTACTCGTTTAGCGGGAGTCGCAATGAGCAGTTCTTC
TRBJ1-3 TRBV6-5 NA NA CASSDQFTGPKYF TGTGCCAGCAGTGACCAATTTACAGGGCCGAAATATTTT
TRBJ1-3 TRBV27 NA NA CASSLRGQGNTIYF TGTGCCAGCAGTTTACGAGGACAGGGAAACACCATATATTTT
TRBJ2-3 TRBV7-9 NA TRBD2 CASSQSGRSTDTQYF TGTGCCAGCAGCCAGAGCGGGAGAAGCACAGATACGCAGTATTTT
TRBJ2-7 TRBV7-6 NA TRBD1 CASSPDPGGQGAPGQYF TGTGCCAGCAGCCCGGACCCCGGGGGACAGGGGGCGCCCGGGCAGTACTTC
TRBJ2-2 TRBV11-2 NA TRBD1 CASSTRQGSNTGELFF TGTGCCAGCAGCACTCGACAGGGGTCGAACACCGGGGAGCTGTTTTTT
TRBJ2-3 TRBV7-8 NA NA CASSPEGTDRTDTQYF TGTGCCAGCAGCCCCGAGGGGACGGACCGCACAGATACGCAGTATTTT
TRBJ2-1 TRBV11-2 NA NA CASSFHGAYDNEQFF TGTGCCAGCAGCTTTCACGGTGCGTACGACAATGAGCAGTTCTTC
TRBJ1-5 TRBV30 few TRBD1 CAWSVQGQGNQPQHF TGTGCCTGGAGTGTACAAGGACAGGGCAATCAGCCCCAGCATTTT
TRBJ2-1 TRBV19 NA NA CASSIRGTNEQFF TGTGCCAGTAGTATTAGGGGGACAAATGAGCAGTTCTTC
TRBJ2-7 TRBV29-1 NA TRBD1 CSVTGTGANEQYF TGCAGCGTGACCGGGACAGGGGCGAACGAGCAGTACTTC
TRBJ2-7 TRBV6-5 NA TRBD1 CASSAWDRGPYEQYF TGTGCCAGCAGTGCCTGGGACAGGGGGCCATACGAGCAGTACTTC
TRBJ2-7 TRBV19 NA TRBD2 CASSAGVVSYEQYF TGTGCCAGTAGTGCGGGGGTCGTCTCCTACGAGCAGTACTTC
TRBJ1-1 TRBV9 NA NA CASSVEVAPNTEAFF TGTGCCAGCAGCGTAGAAGTGGCGCCGAACACTGAAGCTTTCTTT
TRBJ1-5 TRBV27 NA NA CASSPTYSNQPQHF TGTGCCAGCAGCCCGACATATAGCAATCAGCCCCAGCATTTT
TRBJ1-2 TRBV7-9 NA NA CASSFGGAIYGYTF TGTGCCAGCAGCTTCGGAGGGGCCATCTATGGCTACACCTTC
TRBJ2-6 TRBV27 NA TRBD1 CASSSPGGYGANVLTF TGTGCCAGCAGTTCCCCAGGGGGCTATGGGGCCAACGTCCTGACTTTC
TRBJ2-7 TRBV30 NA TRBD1 CAWGPTPGQGGYEQYF TGTGCCTGGGGACCCACTCCCGGACAGGGCGGGTACGAGCAGTACTTC
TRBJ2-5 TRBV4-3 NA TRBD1 CASSQGQGGETQYF TGCGCCAGCAGCCAAGGACAGGGGGGAGAGACCCAGTACTTC
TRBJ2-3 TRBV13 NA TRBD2 CASSLEGLGLADTQYF TGTGCCAGCAGCTTGGAGGGACTAGGCTTAGCAGATACGCAGTATTTT
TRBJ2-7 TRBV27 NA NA CASSLGTGPYEQYF TGTGCCAGCAGTTTAGGTACCGGCCCATACGAGCAGTACTTC
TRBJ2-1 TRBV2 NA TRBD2 CASRPREGTPYNEQFF TGTGCCAGCAGACCCCGGGAGGGGACTCCCTACAATGAGCAGTTCTTC
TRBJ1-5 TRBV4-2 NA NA CASGRGGHQPQHF TGTGCCAGCGGTAGGGGGGGGCATCAGCCCCAGCATTTT
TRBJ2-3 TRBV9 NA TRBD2 CASSALPAGGSTDTQYF TGTGCCAGCAGCGCCCTCCCGGCGGGAGGAAGCACAGATACGCAGTATTTT
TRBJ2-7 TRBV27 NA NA CASSFSATSSSYEQYF TGTGCCAGCAGTTTCTCAGCGACGTCCAGCTCCTACGAGCAGTACTTC
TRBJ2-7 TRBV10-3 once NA CAIRTPGYEQYF TGTGCCATCAGGACCCCAGGGTACGAGCAGTACTTC
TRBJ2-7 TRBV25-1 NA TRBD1 CASSPDRGKRYEQYF TGTGCCAGCTCCCCTGACAGGGGCAAAAGGTACGAGCAGTACTTC
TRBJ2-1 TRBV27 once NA CASSLWAPPSEQFF TGTGCCAGCAGTTTATGGGCCCCCCCAAGTGAGCAGTTCTTC
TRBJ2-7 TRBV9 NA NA CASSPSRSPRPNEQYF TGTGCCAGCAGCCCTTCTCGTTCCCCCCGGCCGAACGAGCAGTACTTC
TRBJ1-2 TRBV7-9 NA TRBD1 CASSFRGLGYTF TGTGCCAGCAGCTTCAGGGGGCTGGGCTACACCTTC
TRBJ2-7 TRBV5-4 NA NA CASSPRPEGDEQYF TGTGCCAGCAGCCCACGCCCCGAAGGTGACGAGCAGTACTTC
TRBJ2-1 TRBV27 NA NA CASSRGGNSYNEQFF TGTGCCAGCAGTCGTGGGGGGAACTCCTACAATGAGCAGTTCTTC
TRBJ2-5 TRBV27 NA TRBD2 CASSGYGGGEGETQYF TGTGCCAGCAGTGGCTACGGCGGGGGGGAGGGAGAGACCCAGTACTTC
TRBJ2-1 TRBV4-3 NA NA CASSPKIINEQFF TGCGCCAGCAGCCCTAAGATAATAAATGAGCAGTTCTTC
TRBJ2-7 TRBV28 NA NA CASSRPGEQYF TGTGCCAGCAGCCGCCCGGGGGAGCAGTACTTC
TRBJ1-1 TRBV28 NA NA CASSPGAGIHSYTEAFF TGTGCCAGCAGTCCCGGGGCAGGGATCCACTCGTACACTGAAGCTTTCTTT
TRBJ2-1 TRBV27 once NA CASSLRGANEQFF TGTGCCAGCAGTTTACGGGGGGCGAATGAGCAGTTCTTC
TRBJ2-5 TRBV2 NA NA CASTADEETQYF TGTGCCAGCACAGCGGACGAAGAGACCCAGTACTTC
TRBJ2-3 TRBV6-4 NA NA CASSDSGADTQYF TGTGCCAGCAGTGACTCGGGGGCGGATACGCAGTATTTT